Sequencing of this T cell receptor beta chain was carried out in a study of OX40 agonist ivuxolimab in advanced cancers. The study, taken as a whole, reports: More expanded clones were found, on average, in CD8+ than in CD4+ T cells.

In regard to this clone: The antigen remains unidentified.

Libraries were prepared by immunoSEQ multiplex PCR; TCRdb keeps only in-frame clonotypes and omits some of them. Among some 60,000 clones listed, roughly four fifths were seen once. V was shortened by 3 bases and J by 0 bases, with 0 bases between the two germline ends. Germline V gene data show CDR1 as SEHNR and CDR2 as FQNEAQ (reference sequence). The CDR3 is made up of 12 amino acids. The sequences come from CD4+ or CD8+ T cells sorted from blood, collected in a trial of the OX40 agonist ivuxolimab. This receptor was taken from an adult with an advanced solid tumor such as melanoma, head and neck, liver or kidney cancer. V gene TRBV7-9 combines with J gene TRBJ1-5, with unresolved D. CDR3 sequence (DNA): TGTGCCAGCAGCTTTAGCAATCAGCCCCAGCATTTT. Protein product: CASSFSNQPQHF. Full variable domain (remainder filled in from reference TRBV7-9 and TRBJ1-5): DTGVSQNPRHKITKRGQNVTFRCDPISEHNRLYWYRQTLGQGPEFLTYFQNEAQLEKSRLLSDRFSAERPKGSFSTLEIQRTEQGDSAMYLCASSFSNQPQHFGDGTRLSIL.